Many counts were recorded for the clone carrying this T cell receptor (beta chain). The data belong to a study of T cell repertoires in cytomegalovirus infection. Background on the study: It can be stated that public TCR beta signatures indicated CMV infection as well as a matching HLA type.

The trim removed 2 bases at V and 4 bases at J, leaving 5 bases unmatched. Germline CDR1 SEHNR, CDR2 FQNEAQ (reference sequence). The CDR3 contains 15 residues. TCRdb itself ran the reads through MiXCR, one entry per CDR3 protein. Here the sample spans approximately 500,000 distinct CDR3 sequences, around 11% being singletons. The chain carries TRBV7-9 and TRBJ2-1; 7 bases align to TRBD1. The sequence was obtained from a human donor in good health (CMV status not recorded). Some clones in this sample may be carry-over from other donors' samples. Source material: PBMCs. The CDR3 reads CASSLMDRSYNEQFF. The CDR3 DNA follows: TGTGCCAGCAGCTTAATGGACAGGTCATACAATGAGCAGTTCTTC.